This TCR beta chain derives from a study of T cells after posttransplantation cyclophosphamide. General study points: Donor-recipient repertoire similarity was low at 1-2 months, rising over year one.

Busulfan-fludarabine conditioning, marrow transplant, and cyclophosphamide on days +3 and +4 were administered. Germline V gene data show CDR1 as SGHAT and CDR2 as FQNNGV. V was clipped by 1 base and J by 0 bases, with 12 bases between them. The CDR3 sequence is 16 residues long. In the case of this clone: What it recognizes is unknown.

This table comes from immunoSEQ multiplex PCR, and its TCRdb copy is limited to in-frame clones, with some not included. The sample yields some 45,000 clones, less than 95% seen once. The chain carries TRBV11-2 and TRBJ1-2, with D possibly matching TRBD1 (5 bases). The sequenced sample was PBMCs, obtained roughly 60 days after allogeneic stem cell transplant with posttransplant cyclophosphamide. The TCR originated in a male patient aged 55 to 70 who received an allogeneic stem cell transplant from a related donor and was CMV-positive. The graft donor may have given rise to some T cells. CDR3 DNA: TGTGCCAGCAGCTTAGGGGGCTCAGCCGCTAACTATGGCTACACCTTC. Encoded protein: CASSLGGSAANYGYTF.